The source of this T cell receptor (beta chain) is a study of cytomegalovirus exposure and HLA in healthy donors. On the study more broadly: The 100 million to 140 million unique TCR beta sequences, from about 179 million T cells, were found by an earlier analysis. Drawn from HLA-typed donors, 80 million to 100 million unique TCRs were held in an early data release. Study-level results: Being productive about 87% or about 30% of the time was typical of most TCR beta V segments in an earlier analysis. Reportedly, a later analysis found an Asian-associated ancestry cluster had fewer N-insertions than the approximately 670-donor mean.

This CDR3 is 14 amino acids long. Trimming removed 7 bases from V and 1 base from J; junction bases left unmatched: 5. Germline V gene data show CDR1 as SGHRS and CDR2 as YFSETQ. PCR was performed using 60 Vbeta and 13 Jbeta primers. Only in-frame clones appear in the TCRdb table, and some are missing; sequencing was by immunoSEQ multiplex PCR. The sample records about 180,000 clones, approximately 80% being singletons. Comments on this clone: As yet, its antigen is unknown.

The V gene is TRBV5-1, the J gene TRBJ2-7; the match to TRBD1 covers 10 bases. This TCR derives from a man younger than 30 in good health and CMV-seronegative. The sequencing input was PBMCs. As DNA, the CDR3 is TGCGCCAGCGGTTCGGGACAGGGGTCCTACGAGCAGTACTTC. It yields the protein CASGSGQGSYEQYF.